This T cell receptor (beta chain) was recovered during a study of T-cell reconstitution after alpha-beta-depleted transplantation in children (dated by TCRdb to about 2016). Background for the entire study: The study quantitatively tracked T-cell immune reconstitution after TCRalphabeta/CD19-depleted allogeneic hematopoietic cell transplantation in children using TCR repertoire profiling. What the work shows at the level of the full study, not this receptor alone: Over subsequent months, a decline in hyperexpanded clone frequencies was noted, and after one year, T-cell counts and TCRbeta diversity were mostly ascribed to newly produced T cells. In some patients, the high TCRbeta diversity seen at day 60 was put down to recipient T cells and intrathymic progenitors that had survived conditioning. The apparently early recovery of alphabetaT-cell counts about two months after transplant reportedly depended on only several hundred rapidly expanded clones that came from non-depleted graft cells.

This clonotype was found many times. What antigen it recognizes has not been identified. One end of the junction is discordant with germline, which a read error may explain. To prepare the library, PCR was applied. TCRdb records Illumina HiSeq 2500 as the sequencer. Molecular barcoding was employed in the preparation of TCR libraries, with unique molecular identifiers being used to normalize TCRbeta repertoire quantification. TCRdb reworked the public reads: Q25 trimming with fastp, MiXCR clone assembly, productive beta chains retained. Each entry is one CDR3 protein sequence, shown with its most common DNA and genes. Within this sample are 450,000 to 600,000 distinct CDR3 sequences, with under 12% of them counted one time only. The ten most abundant clones make up 2% of the sample. Explained via the paper, the treatment or condition label denotes: allogeneic hematopoietic cell transplantation with graft depleted of TCRalphabeta T cells and CD19 B cells. TCRalphabeta/CD19-depleted allogeneic hematopoietic cell grafts were given to the transplant recipients, all of whom were children.

The sequence was obtained from a child between 2 and 9 years old with inherited bone marrow failure, due to receive a stem cell transplant. This specimen was PBMCs, taken before TCRalphabeta/CD19-depleted stem cell transplant.

The bases are TGTGCTAGCAGCCCGTTAGGGGGGCACACTGAAGCTTTCTTT. This yields the protein CASSPLGGHTEAFF. This sequence uses TRBV7-7 and TRBJ1-1, with TRBD1 tentatively as D gene (6 bases match). CDR1 and CDR2, per the germline V gene (reference sequence), are SSHAT and FNYEAQ. There are 14 amino acids in the CDR3, from cysteine to phenylalanine inclusive. The only DNA kept is the CDR3, 42 bases in frame from the first base.